This T cell receptor (beta chain) was obtained from a study of T cells in localized non-small cell lung cancer. Whole-study results and caveats: Density of T cells in blood, when higher, went with longer overall survival.

Trimming took 6 bases from V and 4 from J; bases not matched to a gene: 4. Per germline, CDR1 MNHEY and CDR2 SVGAGI. The CDR3 is made up of 13 amino acids. About this clone: Its antigen is not identified.

Repertoires were generated with immunoSEQ multiplex PCR, while TCRdb's copy carries only in-frame clones and drops some. This sample carries over 55,000 clones, around 90% of them seen once, and the ten largest clones take approximately 2%. This receptor was identified in a woman aged 35 to 69 with stage I lung adenocarcinoma. The source was peripheral blood, collected before any cancer treatment. The V and J genes are TRBV6-5 and TRBJ1-1; TRBD1 aligns across 8 bases. The CDR3 here is CASRRTGGTEAFF. As DNA, the CDR3 is TGTGCCAGCAGGAGAACAGGGGGCACTGAAGCTTTCTTT.